A single sample gave rise to the 19 T cell receptor beta chains below, sequenced in a study of T cells in women clearing cervical HPV infection. This table comes from immunoSEQ multiplex PCR, and its TCRdb copy is limited to in-frame clones, with some not included. This repertoire includes fewer than 40,000 clones. Sequenced sample: blood buffy coat. These receptors were collected from a woman between 18 and 70 years old with a cervical HPV16 infection that either progressed to CIN3+ or cleared (not recorded which).

Comments on this clone: The read finishes 3 residues shy of the CDR3 end, and the germline J gene is used to complete it. V gene TRBV4-1 combines with J gene TRBJ1-1; D ambiguous. V gave up 3 bases and J gave up 1 base, with 15 bases separating them. This CDR3 is built from 16 residues. The germline CDR1 and CDR2 sequences are MGHRA and YSYEKL. CDR3 DNA, as far as it was read: TGCGCCAGCAGCCAGGGCTGGCTTACAGAGAACACTGAA. This gives the protein CASSQGWLTENTE. From start to end, the CDR3 is CASSQGWLTENTEAFF.

As concerns this clone: The CDR3 goes on 3 residues after the read ends, and that part is filled in from the germline J gene. This rearrangement joins TRBV29-1 to TRBJ2-3, with a weak D call TRBD1 (6 bases). Germline loops: CDR1 SQVTM, CDR2 ANQGSEA. This CDR3 region has 14 residues. V was pared by 3 bases and J by 5 bases, with 15 bases between. The CDR3 DNA, read in part, is TGCAGCGTTGACCGCCAGGGGTTATTAGATACG. Protein product: CSVDRQGLLDT. The full CDR3 reads CSVDRQGLLDTQYF.

In the case of this clone: Coverage ceases 3 residues before the CDR3 finishes, and the germline J gene fills in the end. The chain employs TRBV7-3 and TRBJ2-3; 14 positions agree with TRBD2. This CDR3 is 16 amino acids long. Trimming at V came to 4 bases and at J to 5 bases, leaving 5 bases not matched to a gene. The germline V gene has CDR1 SGHTA and CDR2 FQGTGA. CDR3 amino acids: CASSSGTSGGGDTQYF. The CDR3 bases that were read are TGTGCCAGCAGCTCCGGGACTAGCGGGGGAGGAGATACG. The full variable domain, completed using reference TRBV7-3 and TRBJ2-3, is GAGVSQTPSNKVTEKGKYVELRCDPISGHTALYWYRQSLGQGPEFLIYFQGTGAADDSGLPNDRFFAVRPEGSVSTLKIQRTERGDSAVYLCASSSGTSGGGDTQYFGPGTRLTVL.

With regard to this clone: The read gets to within 3 residues of the CDR3 end, and the germline J gene fills in the rest. The chain is built from TRBV29-1 and TRBJ2-7, with a tentative D call TRBD1 (5 bases). The CDR3 covers 14 residues. The germline V gene encodes CDR1 SQVTM and CDR2 ANQGSEA. Trimming took off 4 bases at V and 3 bases at J, with 16 bases between the two ends. This chain's CDR3 is CSVGYDRRIYEQYF. CDR3 DNA (partial): TGCAGCGTTGGATACGACAGAAGAATCTACGAG.

For this clone: The CDR3 goes on 3 residues after the read ends, and that part is filled in from the germline J gene. V is TRBV5-1 and J is TRBJ1-1; maybe TRBD1 (5 bases). CDR3 length equals 14 residues. The germline CDR1 and CDR2 sequences are SGHRS and YFSETQ. Trimming pared 7 bases from V and 3 bases from J, leaving 16 bases between. The DNA read from the CDR3 is TGCGCCAGCGCCCAGACGGGGGGGGACACTGAA. Its translation is CASAQTGGDTE. The CDR3 in full is CASAQTGGDTEAFF.

About this clone itself: The CDR3 extends 3 residues past the end of the read, so its final part is completed from the germline J gene. The rearrangement joins TRBV7-2 to TRBJ2-5; D remains unclear. Germline V gives CDR1 SGHTA, CDR2 FQGNSA. This CDR3 comprises 13 residues. V lost 2 bases and J 5 bases, leaving 9 bases between the germline ends. The sequenced part of the CDR3 DNA is TGTGCCAGCAGCTTAAATTTCCCGGAGACC. The encoded protein is CASSLNFPET. The entire CDR3 is CASSLNFPETQYF.

On this clone: Read sequence stops 3 residues before the CDR3 end, and the germline J gene provides the missing end. The J gene is TRBJ2-3, the V gene TRBV23-1, with 8 bases aligning to TRBD1. TRBV23-1 counts as an open reading frame of uncertain function. The CDR3 is 19 residues long. The CDR3 DNA, read in part, is TGCGCCAGCAGTCAACCTACACGCCCCCCGGACAGGGCACGGGAGACG. Its protein is CASSQPTRPPDRARET. The full-length CDR3 reads as CASSQPTRPPDRARETQYF.

In regard to this clone: Coverage ceases 3 residues before the CDR3 finishes, and the germline J gene fills in the end. The chain carries TRBV5-8 and TRBJ1-6, with a weak D call TRBD1 (5 bases). CDR1 SGHTS and CDR2 YDEGEE come from the germline V gene. The CDR3 totals 14 residues. Trimming shortened V by 4 bases and J by 6 bases, and 11 bases separated the two germline ends. The sequenced part of the CDR3 DNA is TGTGCCAGCAGCCCCCGGGACTTTAATTCACCC. It is translated as CASSPRDFNSP. Given in full, the CDR3 is CASSPRDFNSPLHF.

Notes on this clone: Coverage ceases 3 residues before the CDR3 finishes, and the germline J gene fills in the end. Other DNA sequences from this sample encode an identical CDR3 as well. The chain employs TRBV18 and TRBJ2-7, with TRBD2 matching over 10 bases. V trimming: 3 bases; J trimming: 0 bases; junction bases outside the gene matches: 2. CDR3 length equals 15 residues. Germline V gene data show CDR1 as KGHSH and CDR2 as LQKENI. The DNA read from the CDR3 is TGTGCCAGCTCACCTAGCGGGAGGAGCTCCTACGAG. It translates to CASSPSGRSSYE. The entire CDR3 is CASSPSGRSSYEQYF.

For this clone: With the read ending 3 residues before the CDR3 end, the germline J gene is used to fill in that end. The rearrangement uses TRBV20-1 and TRBJ1-6; the D is unclear. CDR3 length equals 12 residues. Trimming left V 0 bases short and J 7 bases short, with 4 bases between. In germline, CDR1 is DFQATT, CDR2 SNEGSKA (reference sequence). The part of the CDR3 DNA that was read is TGCAGTGCTAGAGAGTCGAATTCACCC. It is translated as CSARESNSP. The entire CDR3 protein reads CSARESNSPLHF.

Concerning this clone itself: Read sequence stops 3 residues before the CDR3 end, and the germline J gene provides the missing end. The gene calls are TRBV7-3 and TRBJ1-6, with 9 bases that match TRBD1. Trimming at V came to 4 bases and at J to 7 bases, leaving 2 bases not matched to a gene. In germline, CDR1 is SGHTA, CDR2 FQGTGA. The CDR3 contains 14 residues. The CDR3 here is CASSSGTGNSPLHF. The part of the CDR3 DNA that was read is TGTGCCAGCAGCTCCGGGACAGGGAATTCACCC.

As concerns this clone: Read data end 3 residues before the CDR3 end; the end is taken from the germline J gene. The V gene is TRBV7-9, the J gene TRBJ1-3, with D perhaps matching TRBD1 (5 bases). CDR1 and CDR2 from the germline V gene are SEHNR and FQNEAQ (reference sequence). V lost 6 bases and J lost 0, with 12 bases in between. The length of the CDR3 is 15 residues. The CDR3 spells CASRSQASSGNTIYF. Partial CDR3 DNA: TGTGCCAGCAGGTCACAGGCGAGCTCTGGAAACACC.

As to this clone: Read coverage stops 3 residues before the CDR3 terminus; the germline J gene supplies the remainder. The chain is built from TRBV19 and TRBJ1-2; D might be TRBD1 (5 bases). The CDR3 is 14 amino acids. Germline values: CDR1 LNHDA, CDR2 SQIVND (reference sequence). The sequenced part of the CDR3 DNA is TGTGCCAGTAGCTTGACAGCCGACTCCTACGAC. Protein product: CASSLTADSYD. Given in full, the CDR3 is CASSLTADSYDYTF.

About this clone itself: With the read ending 3 residues before the CDR3 end, the germline J gene is used to fill in that end. This chain uses TRBV19 with TRBJ1-2, with D perhaps matching TRBD1 (6 bases). The CDR3 runs to 14 residues. V shed 7 bases and J shed 4 bases, with 16 bases lying between them. CDR1 is LNHDA and CDR2 is SQIVND in the germline V gene (reference sequence). CDR3 DNA (partial): TGTGCCAGTATACCCTTCGACAGGAGCTATGGC. It yields the protein CASIPFDRSYG. The complete CDR3 reads CASIPFDRSYGYTF.

The CDR3 DNA, read in part, is TGTGCCAGCAGTTTATCCGCTAGCGGCTACGAG. It yields the protein CASSLSASGYE. The full CDR3 protein reads CASSLSASGYEQYF. The chain recombines TRBV28 with TRBJ2-7, with 7 nucleotides matching TRBD2. Read data end 3 residues before the CDR3 end; the end is taken from the germline J gene. Germline V lookup: CDR1 MDHEN, CDR2 SYDVKM. The junction had 3 bases not matched to a gene; V was cut back by 1 base and J by 3 bases. The CDR3 has 14 amino acids.

In regard to this clone: The CDR3 end is not reached by the read, which stops 3 residues before it; the germline J gene fills it in. The chain links TRBV30 to TRBJ1-6, with D uncertain. CDR1 and CDR2 from the germline V gene are GTSNPN and SVGIG (reference sequence). The V end was cut by 3 bases, the J end by 5 bases, with 11 bases between. The CDR3 runs to 14 residues. This CDR3 reads CAWSPGLNNSPLHF. CDR3 DNA (partial): TGTGCCTGGAGCCCCGGACTGAATAATTCACCC.

Regarding this clone: The CDR3 end lies 3 residues beyond the end of the read and is filled in from the germline J gene. The rearrangement links TRBV19 to TRBJ1-5; tentatively, D is TRBD1 (5 bases). The V and J ends lost 5 bases and 4 bases respectively, with 21 bases between them. The CDR3 is 17 residues long. Looked up from germline, CDR1 is LNHDA and CDR2 is SQIVND (reference sequence). The CDR3 protein is CASSPERQPEGNQPQHF. The sequenced part of the CDR3 DNA is TGTGCCAGTAGTCCAGAACGACAGCCCGAAGGTAATCAGCCC. Looking up the rest from reference TRBV19 and TRBJ1-5 gives the full variable domain: DGGITQSPKYLFRKEGQNVTLSCEQNLNHDAMYWYRQDPGQGLRLIYYSQIVNDFQKGDIAEGYSVSREKKESFPLTVTSAQKNPTAFYLCASSPERQPEGNQPQHFGDGTRLSIL.

The covered CDR3 bases are TGTGCCAGCAGCTTAGTGAGGGACTACAATGAC. Residues: CASSLVRDYND. From start to end, the CDR3 is CASSLVRDYNDYTF. J is TRBJ1-2 and V is TRBV7-6; D might be TRBD1 (5 bases). Read sequence stops 3 residues before the CDR3 end, and the germline J gene provides the missing end. The germline V gene encodes CDR1 SGHVS and CDR2 FNYEAQ. There are 14 residues in the CDR3.

A note on this clone: The read comes to an end 3 residues before the CDR3 does, leaving the germline J gene to fill in the end. The V gene is TRBV12-3 or TRBV12-4, the J gene TRBJ1-4; 7 bases match TRBD1. V gave up 4 bases and J gave up 5 bases; unmatched junction bases: 7. The CDR3 has 15 amino acids. The CDR3 region is CASSSTDRRNEKLFF. The DNA read from the CDR3 is TGTGCCAGCAGTTCAACGGACAGGAGAAATGAAAAA.